The source of this TCR beta chain is a study of primary melanoma T cells and metastatic recurrence (TCRdb year 2020). Broadly, across the study: A total of 150 to 200 primary melanomas made up the cohort, all of stage T2 to T4 and more than 1 mm thick. Whether patient outcome could be predicted by T-cell fraction and T-cell repertoire clonality in primary melanoma tumors was the question this study put to the test. The sequencing-derived T-cell fraction was compared with histopathological grading of tumor-infiltrating lymphocytes. The T-cell fraction measured by TCR beta sequencing was compared against progression-free survival as the clinical outcome. General conclusions and limits of the study: Adding T-cell fraction to tumor thickness reportedly improved progression-free survival prediction more than adding any other histopathological variable. The tumor T-cell fraction reportedly predicted progression-free survival independently of thickness, ulceration, mitotic rate and age. The authors framed an effective T-cell-mediated antitumor response in primary melanoma only as a suggestion, not a demonstrated mechanism. A T-cell fraction greater than 20% appeared to be protective whatever the ulceration status, mitotic rate or nodal disease.

As to this clone: Its antigen specificity is not known. No much larger clone exists at a distance of one base, and base qualities are not known.

The primary melanoma of each patient had been surgically resected and was considered potentially curable but at risk of metastatic recurrence. Libraries were built with the immunoSEQ multiplex PCR assay. Primary melanoma tumor tissue underwent high-throughput sequencing of the T-cell receptor beta chain. The authors' pipeline ran thus. The repertoire analyses covered TCRB CDR3 sharing between samples and the distribution of insertions and deletions. A gradient-boosted model ranked how well the T-cell fraction predicted outcome compared with histopathological variables. Imported from immuneACCESS, the table was reduced by TCRdb to in-frame sequences with V and J called. These copies leave out some clones; in studies compared against another copy, an unresolved V gene accounts for under half, and the cause of the remainder is not known. Clonal size and the V and J genes are those of that table, whereas D and trimming came from the DNA. This sample has some 970 clones in its table, and more than 60% of those were observed once. The ten largest account for approximately 4.8% of the sample.

Sequenced sample: melanoma tumor tissue. The origin of this receptor is a human donor with melanoma.

The DNA is TGTGCCACCAGCAGGGATGGGAAAATTAATGAAAAACTGTTTTTT. This encodes CATSRDGKINEKLFF. The chain joins TRBV15 to TRBJ1-4; too little of a D gene remains to name it. The junction shows trimming of 3 bases on V and 4 bases on J, plus 12 bases between the germline ends. Its CDR3 holds 15 amino acids, cysteine through phenylalanine. The only DNA kept is the CDR3, 45 bases in frame from the first base. For CDR1 and CDR2, the germline V gene (reference sequence) lists LNHNV and YYDKDF.